Listed here is a single T cell receptor beta chain. How the authors handled the data: Estimation of nucleated cell counts was performed using reference gene primer amplification. Profiled with immunoSEQ multiplex PCR; TCRdb holds only in-frame clones, not every one. D and trimming come from the DNA, and the V and J calls and clone size come from that table. This table has 270,000 or so clones, approximately 87% appearing once. The sample comes from a study of blood T cell repertoires in COVID-19. Study-wide background: The United States, Italy and Spain were the sources of the acute and convalescent COVID-19 samples.

The CDR3 spans 14 residues. V lost 6 bases to trimming and J lost 4 bases; unmatched junction nucleotides: 9. CDR1 and CDR2 (germline): LNHDA, SQIVND (reference sequence). This sequence originates from a woman aged 25 to 45 with COVID-19, enrolled during active disease. V usage is TRBV19 and J usage is TRBJ2-7; TRBD2 matches at 7 bases. The sequencing sample was made of peripheral blood. CDR3 region: CASSPGGPNYEQYF. For the CDR3, the DNA is TGTGCCAGTAGCCCGGGGGGACCAAATTACGAGCAGTACTTC. The full variable domain, its missing parts supplied by reference TRBV19 and TRBJ2-7, is DGGITQSPKYLFRKEGQNVTLSCEQNLNHDAMYWYRQDPGQGLRLIYYSQIVNDFQKGDIAEGYSVSREKKESFPLTVTSAQKNPTAFYLCASSPGGPNYEQYFGPGTRLTVT.